This T cell receptor (beta chain) is from a study of control samples from healthy donors and cancer patients. Some clones are missing from TCRdb's copy, which holds only in-frame ones; the method was immunoSEQ multiplex PCR. The data contain approximately 150,000 clones, more than 80% of them singletons. Trimming cost V 3 bases and J 0 bases, with 5 bases left between them. The germline gives CDR1 SGHAT, CDR2 FQNNGV. The CDR3 is 13 amino acids. The TCR comes from a man younger than 30 in good health. The chain carries TRBV11-2 and TRBJ1-1; D is ambiguous. The specimen sequenced was blood. In nucleotides, the CDR3 is TGTGCCAGCAGCTTGTCGCTGAACACTGAAGCTTTCTTT. Translated: CASSLSLNTEAFF. Together with reference TRBV11-2 and TRBJ1-1, the CDR3 gives the full variable domain: EAGVAQSPRYKIIEKRQSVAFWCNPISGHATLYWYQQILGQGPKLLIQFQNNGVVDDSQLPKDRFSAERLKGVDSTLKIQPAKLEDSAVYLCASSLSLNTEAFFGQGTRLTVV.